The 24 T cell receptor beta chains given below trace back to one sample, sequenced in a study of graft-versus-host responses after intestinal transplantation. Assay used: immunoSEQ multiplex PCR; TCRdb lists only in-frame clones, some missing. The sample yields roughly 62,000 clones, under 95% seen once. Sequencing was performed on PBMCs, taken 118 to 130 days after intestinal transplantation. All receptors derive from a human patient who received an intestinal transplant, so some T cells may come from the graft donor.

The V and J genes are TRBV4-1 and TRBJ1-2; 11 bases are shared with TRBD1. V shed 0 bases, J shed 4 bases, and the junction held 7 bases outside the gene matches. Germline V CDR1 and CDR2: MGHRA, YSYEKL. The CDR3 is made up of 17 amino acids. The CDR3, as DNA: TGCGCCAGCAGCCAAGATATCGGGGACAGGGGGTTCTATGGCTACACCTTC. Protein: CASSQDIGDRGFYGYTF.

This chain links TRBV19 with TRBJ2-7, with 8 bases identical to TRBD2. Looked up from germline, CDR1 is LNHDA and CDR2 is SQIVND (reference sequence). The CDR3 spans 14 residues. Germline trimming cut 3 bases from V and 3 bases from J; bases unmatched to any gene: 4. This CDR3 is CASSIQAGDYEQYF. In DNA form, the CDR3 reads TGTGCCAGTAGTATTCAAGCGGGAGACTACGAGCAGTACTTC.

J is TRBJ1-1 and V is TRBV4-1; D possibly corresponds to TRBD1 (5 bases). Trimming removed 0 bases at V and 7 bases at J, with 15 bases between. In germline, CDR1 is MGHRA, CDR2 YSYEKL. The CDR3 runs to 15 residues. The CDR3 nucleotides read TGCGCCAGCAGCCAAGATCTAGTCAGGGTGATTGAAGCTTTCTTT. It codes for CASSQDLVRVIEAFF.

This clone was counted a single time. The rearrangement joins TRBV12-5 to TRBJ1-1, with 8 positions matching TRBD1. Germline CDR1 reads LGHNT; CDR2 reads FRNRAP. After removal of 5 bases from V and 10 bases from J, the junction contained 9 bases not matched to a gene. The CDR3 contains 13 residues. CDR3 sequence (DNA): TGTGCTAGTGGTGTAACAGGGGGAAGGGGAGCTTTCTTT. Protein: CASGVTGGRGAFF. Using reference TRBV12-5 and TRBJ1-1 for the parts outside the CDR3, the full variable domain is DARVTQTPRHKVTEMGQEVTMRCQPILGHNTVFWYRQTMMQGLELLAYFRNRAPLDDSGMPKDRFSAEMPDATLATLKIQPSEPRDSAVYFCASGVTGGRGAFFGQGTRLTVV.

The table lists this clone with a count of one. The J gene is TRBJ2-5, the V gene TRBV7-6; a weak D match, TRBD2 (6 bases). The CDR3 has 15 amino acids. Between the trimmed V and J ends, which lost 1 base and 4 bases, there was a span of 13 bases. CDR1 and CDR2 (germline): SGHVS, FNYEAQ. CDR3 amino acids: CASSLGASVLETQYF. CDR3 in DNA: TGTGCCAGCAGCTTAGGGGCTAGCGTCTTAGAGACCCAGTACTTC.

V is TRBV29-1 and J is TRBJ1-1, with D unclear. CDR3 size: 11 residues. Germline CDR1 and CDR2: SQVTM and ANQGSEA. V lost 6 bases and J lost 4, with 9 bases in between. CDR3 residues: CSVVRSTEAFF. The CDR3 coding sequence is TGCAGCGTCGTCAGGAGCACTGAAGCTTTCTTT.

The chain couples TRBV7-8 to TRBJ2-5, with TRBD1 identical over 7 bases. Germline V gene data show CDR1 as SGHVS and CDR2 as FQNEAQ. The CDR3 consists of 16 residues. Trimming took 5 bases from V and 2 from J; bases not matched to a gene: 11. Written as DNA, the CDR3 is TGTGCCAGCAGCCGATTACAGGGGCCTATTCAAGAGACCCAGTACTTC. This encodes CASSRLQGPIQETQYF.

The chain carries TRBV9 and TRBJ2-7; D call uncertain. Trimming removed 3 bases from V and 3 bases from J, with 4 bases in between. The germline gives CDR1 SGDLS, CDR2 YYNGEE. The CDR3 totals 11 residues. The CDR3 spells CASSAGYEQYF. CDR3 in DNA: TGTGCCAGCAGCGCCGGCTACGAGCAGTACTTC.

Comments on this clone: At one end the junction does not follow the germline gene, possibly because of a read error. The gene calls are TRBV6-1 and TRBJ1-1; D uncertain. Germline CDR1 MNHNS, CDR2 SASEGT. The CDR3 consists of 16 residues. The CDR3, as DNA: TGTGCCAGCTGTGAAAGGGCCCTAGGCACTTACACTGAAGCTTTCTTT. Translating gives CASCERALGTYTEAFF.

J is TRBJ1-1 and V is TRBV12-1. TRBV12-1 is listed as a pseudogene. This CDR3 has 14 residues. DNA for the CDR3: TGTGCCAGCAGCTTATTAAGCATGAACACTGAAGCTTTCTTT. Amino acid sequence: CASSLLSMNTEAFF.

The rearrangement links TRBV6-5 to TRBJ1-3; D unresolved. The germline V and J ends were trimmed by 4 bases and 4 bases, with 11 bases remaining between them. The CDR3 covers 14 residues. Germline CDR1 reads MNHEY; CDR2 reads SVGAGI. The CDR3, as DNA: TGTGCCAGCAGTTCCCAGCCATTAGGAAACACCATATATTTT. It translates to CASSSQPLGNTIYF.

This clone was found a few times. The CDR3: CASSVEAGVQYYEQYF. In DNA form, the CDR3 reads TGTGCCAGCAGCGTAGAAGCGGGAGTACAGTATTACGAGCAGTACTTC. The chain links TRBV9 to TRBJ2-7, with TRBD2 matching 8 bases. V shed 0 bases and J 4 bases; nucleotides not matched to a gene: 9. CDR1 is SGDLS, CDR2 YYNGEE, per germline. This CDR3 is 16 amino acids long.

The rearrangement joins TRBV9 to TRBJ2-7; no clear D gene. V was trimmed by 3 bases and J by 3 bases, leaving 13 bases between them. The length of the CDR3 is 14 residues. Germline CDR1 is SGDLS and CDR2 is YYNGEE. In DNA form, the CDR3 reads TGTGCCAGCAGCGGAACACATCCTCTCTACGAGCAGTACTTC. Its protein is CASSGTHPLYEQYF. Filled out from reference TRBV9 and TRBJ2-7, the complete variable domain reads DSGVTQTPKHLITATGQRVTLRCSPRSGDLSVYWYQQSLDQGLQFLIQYYNGEERAKGNILERFSAQQFPDLHSELNLSSLELGDSALYFCASSGTHPLYEQYFGPGTRLTVT.

The J gene is TRBJ2-3, the V gene TRBV23-1; 11 nucleotides agree with TRBD1. TRBV23-1 is noted as an ORF with a role that remains uncertain. The trim removed 7 bases at V and 4 bases at J, leaving 7 bases unmatched. There are 15 residues in the CDR3. The CDR3 region is CASKSRGQGADTQYF. The CDR3 nucleotides read TGCGCCAGCAAAAGTCGGGGACAGGGGGCAGATACGCAGTATTTT.

The rearrangement links TRBV6-6 to TRBJ2-3, with D possibly matching TRBD1 (6 bases). The V and J ends lost 7 bases and 2 bases respectively, with 19 bases between them. The germline V gene has CDR1 MNHNY and CDR2 SVGAGI (reference sequence). This CDR3 spans 16 amino acids. The CDR3, as DNA: TGTGCCAGCACTATGAACAGGGTAGTATCCACAGATACGCAGTATTTT. It yields the protein CASTMNRVVSTDTQYF.

This clone was detected once. The chain is built from TRBV19 and TRBJ1-2; D possibly corresponds to TRBD1 (6 bases). CDR1 LNHDA and CDR2 SQIVND come from the germline V gene (reference sequence). Trimming stripped 5 bases from V and 3 bases from J, with 16 bases between. The CDR3 runs 15 residues. The CDR3 loop is CASSVATGTDYGYTF. In DNA, the CDR3 is TGTGCCAGTAGTGTAGCCACAGGGACCGACTATGGCTACACCTTC.

The chain has TRBV19 and TRBJ2-3, with TRBD2 matching over 7 bases. The CDR3 totals 16 residues. Germline V CDR1 and CDR2: LNHDA, SQIVND (reference sequence). The junction had 9 bases not matched to a gene; V was cut back by 6 bases and J by 0 bases. CDR3: CASRGRETSSTDTQYF. CDR3 DNA: TGTGCCAGTAGGGGGCGGGAGACTAGCAGCACAGATACGCAGTATTTT.

The V and J genes are TRBV13 and TRBJ1-3; D call uncertain. The CDR3 is 17 residues long. Germline lookup yields CDR1 PRHDT and CDR2 FYEKMQ (reference sequence). V gave up 1 base and J gave up 0 bases, with 13 bases separating them. This chain's CDR3 is CASSLERARYSGNTIYF. As DNA, the CDR3 is TGTGCCAGCAGCTTAGAGAGGGCCAGATACTCTGGAAACACCATATATTTT.

The V call is TRBV28, the J call TRBJ2-7, with D possibly TRBD2 on 5 matching bases. Germline CDR1 is MDHEN and CDR2 is SYDVKM. This CDR3 has 12 residues. The V end was cut by 6 bases, the J end by 3 bases, with 9 bases between. The CDR3 region is CASRRTVYEQYF. For the CDR3, the DNA is TGTGCCAGCAGGAGGACTGTCTACGAGCAGTACTTC.

The V and J genes are TRBV5-1 and TRBJ2-7; tentative D call: TRBD2 (6 bases). The V gene lost 4 bases and the J gene lost 3 bases, with 11 bases spanning the gap. The CDR3 runs to 13 residues. From germline, CDR1 is SGHRS and CDR2 YFSETQ. The CDR3 sequence is CASSRGDLYEQYF. The CDR3 DNA is TGCGCCAGCAGCCGCGGGGACCTCTACGAGCAGTACTTC.

In the case of this clone: Germline is not matched at one junction end, which may reflect a read error. The CDR3: CASSLISGNTLYF. DNA for the CDR3: TGTGCCAGCAGCCTTATTTCTGGAAACACCTTATATTTT. V usage is TRBV7-3 and J usage is TRBJ1-3; no clear D gene. In germline, CDR1 is SGHTA, CDR2 FQGTGA. CDR3 length equals 13 residues. Full variable domain (missing parts from reference TRBV7-3 and TRBJ1-3): GAGVSQTPSNKVTEKGKYVELRCDPISGHTALYWYRQSLGQGPEFLIYFQGTGAADDSGLPNDRFFAVRPEGSVSTLKIQRTERGDSAVYLCASSLISGNTLYFGEGSWLTVV.

The CDR3 DNA reads TGTGCCAGCAGTTACTCGACGGTAAACAATCAGCCCCAGCATTTT. Translation: CASSYSTVNNQPQHF. The chain recombines TRBV6-6 with TRBJ1-5, with D uncertain. The CDR3 runs 15 residues. Germline V gene sequence: CDR1 MNHNY, CDR2 SVGAGI (reference sequence). The V and J ends lost 0 bases and 3 bases respectively, with 9 bases between them.

This sequence joins TRBV28 and TRBJ1-1; 7 nucleotides match TRBD1. CDR3 length equals 13 residues. Germline CDR1 MDHEN, CDR2 SYDVKM. J lost 3 bases, V lost 7 bases, and 5 bases had no gene match. CDR3 residues: CASTLQGYTEAFF. The CDR3 DNA sequence: TGTGCCAGCACCTTACAGGGGTACACTGAAGCTTTCTTT.

CDR3 in amino acids: CASSFSGVADTQYF. Written as DNA, the CDR3 is TGTGCCAGCAGTTTTAGCGGGGTGGCAGATACGCAGTATTTT. V usage is TRBV28 and J usage is TRBJ2-3, with 8 positions matching TRBD2. CDR1 MDHEN and CDR2 SYDVKM come from the germline V gene. V shed 3 bases, J shed 4 bases, and the junction held 3 bases outside the gene matches. This CDR3 comprises 14 residues.